This T cell receptor beta chain was sequenced during a study of T cells of healthy individuals. TCRdb recomputed calls from the 5' RACE reads with MiXCR, one row per CDR3 protein. This repertoire shows about 41,000 distinct CDR3 sequences, 4% to 5.5% found once; its top ten account for about 10%. Many counts were recorded for this clonotype. The receptor was isolated from a human donor in good health.

The CDR3 loop is CSASTGGNGELFF. CDR3 sequence (DNA): TGCAGTGCTAGCACAGGGGGCAACGGGGAGCTGTTTTTT. This chain uses TRBV20-1 with TRBJ2-2; 9 bases are shared with TRBD1. V dropped 3 bases and J dropped 7; count of bases not matched to a gene: 3. Germline V gene data show CDR1 as DFQATT and CDR2 as SNEGSKA (reference sequence). This CDR3 region has 13 residues.